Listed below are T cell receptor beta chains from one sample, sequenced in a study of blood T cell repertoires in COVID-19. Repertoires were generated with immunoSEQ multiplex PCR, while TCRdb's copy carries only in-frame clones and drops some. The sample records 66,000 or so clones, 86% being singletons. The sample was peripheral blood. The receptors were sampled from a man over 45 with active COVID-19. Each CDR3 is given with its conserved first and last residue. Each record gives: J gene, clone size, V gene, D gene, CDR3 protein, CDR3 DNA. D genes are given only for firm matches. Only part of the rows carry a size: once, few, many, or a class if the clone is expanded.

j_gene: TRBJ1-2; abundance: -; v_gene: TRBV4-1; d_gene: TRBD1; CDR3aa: CASSSSKGNRGVHGYTF; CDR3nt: TGCGCCAGCAGCTCCTCTAAAGGTAACAGGGGCGTGCATGGCTACACCTTC
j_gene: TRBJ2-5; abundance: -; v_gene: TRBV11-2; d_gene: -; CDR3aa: CASSPRLASLETQYF; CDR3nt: TGTGCCAGCAGCCCTAGACTGGCCTCCCTTGAGACCCAGTACTTC
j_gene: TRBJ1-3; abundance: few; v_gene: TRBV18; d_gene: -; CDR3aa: CASSPVPLGGGDTIYF; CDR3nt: TGTGCCAGCTCACCAGTACCGTTAGGAGGAGGGGACACCATATATTTT
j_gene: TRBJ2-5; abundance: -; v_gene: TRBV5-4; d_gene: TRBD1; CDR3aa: CASSKGQGKGTQYF; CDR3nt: TGTGCCAGCAGCAAAGGACAGGGCAAAGGGACCCAGTACTTC
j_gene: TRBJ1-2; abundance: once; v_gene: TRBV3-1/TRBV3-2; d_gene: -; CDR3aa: CASSQAHRNYGYTF; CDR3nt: TGTGCCAGCAGCCAAGCACACAGGAACTATGGCTACACCTTC
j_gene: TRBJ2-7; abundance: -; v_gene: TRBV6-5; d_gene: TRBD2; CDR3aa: CASSLRRGGSYEQYF; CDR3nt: TGTGCCAGCAGTCTGAGGAGGGGAGGGTCTTACGAGCAGTACTTC
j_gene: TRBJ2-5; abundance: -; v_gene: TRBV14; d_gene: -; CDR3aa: CASSQVEGRIETQYF; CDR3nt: TGTGCCAGCAGCCAGGTGGAGGGGCGCATCGAGACCCAGTACTTC
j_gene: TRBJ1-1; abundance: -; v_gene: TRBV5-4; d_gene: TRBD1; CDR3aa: CASSEGQGRMNTEAFF; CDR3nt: TGTGCCAGCAGCGAAGGACAGGGCCGCATGAACACTGAAGCTTTCTTT
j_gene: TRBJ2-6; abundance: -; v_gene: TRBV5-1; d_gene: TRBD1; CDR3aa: CASSLVGTGGSSSSSGANVLTF; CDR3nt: TGCGCCAGCAGCTTGGTTGGGACAGGGGGCTCAAGCTCTAGCTCTGGGGCCAACGTCCTGACTTTC
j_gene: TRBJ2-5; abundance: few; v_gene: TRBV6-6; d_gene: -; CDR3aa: CASRRLGGTKTQYF; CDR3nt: TGTGCCAGCAGACGCCTCGGCGGGACGAAGACCCAGTACTTC
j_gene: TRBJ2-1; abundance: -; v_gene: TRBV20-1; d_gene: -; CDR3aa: CSASFGNSYNEQFF; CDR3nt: TGCAGTGCTAGTTTCGGGAACTCCTACAATGAGCAGTTCTTC
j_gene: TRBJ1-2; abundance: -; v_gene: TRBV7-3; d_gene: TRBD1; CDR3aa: CASSSGQNYGYTF; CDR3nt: TGTGCCAGCAGCTCGGGACAGAACTATGGCTACACCTTC
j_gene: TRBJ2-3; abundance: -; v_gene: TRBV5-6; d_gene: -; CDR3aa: CASSFGTDTQYF; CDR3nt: TGTGCCAGCAGCTTCGGGACAGATACGCAGTATTTT
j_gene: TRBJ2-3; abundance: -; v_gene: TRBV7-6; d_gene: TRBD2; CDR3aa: CASSSRGGWNTQYF; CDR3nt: TGTGCCAGCAGCTCCCGGGGGGGATGGAATACGCAGTATTTT
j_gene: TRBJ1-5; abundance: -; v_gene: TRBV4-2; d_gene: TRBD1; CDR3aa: CASSQVPGGSNQPQHF; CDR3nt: TGTGCCAGCAGCCAAGTGCCAGGGGGGAGCAATCAGCCCCAGCATTTT
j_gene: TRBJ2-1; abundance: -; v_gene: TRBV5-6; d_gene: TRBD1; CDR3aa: CASSPTGTGGLEQFF; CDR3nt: TGTGCCAGCAGCCCGACCGGGACAGGGGGCCTTGAGCAGTTCTTC
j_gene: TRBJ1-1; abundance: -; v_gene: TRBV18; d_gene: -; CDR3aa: CASSFQTGLGTEAFF; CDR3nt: TGTGCCAGCTCATTCCAAACAGGGCTCGGCACTGAAGCTTTCTTT
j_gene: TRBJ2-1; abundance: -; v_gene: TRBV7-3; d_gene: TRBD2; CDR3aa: CASRTSGDNEQFF; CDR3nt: TGTGCCAGCAGGACTAGCGGAGACAATGAGCAGTTCTTC
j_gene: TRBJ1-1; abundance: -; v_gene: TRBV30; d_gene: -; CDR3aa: CAWSFARGNTEAFF; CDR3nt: TGTGCCTGGAGTTTCGCCAGGGGGAACACTGAAGCTTTCTTT
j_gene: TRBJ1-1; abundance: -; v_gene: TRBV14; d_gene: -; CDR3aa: CASSRYRDLNTEAFF; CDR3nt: TGTGCCAGCAGCAGATACAGGGACCTGAACACTGAAGCTTTCTTT
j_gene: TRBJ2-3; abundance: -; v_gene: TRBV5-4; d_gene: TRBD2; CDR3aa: CASSNKREPSTDTQYF; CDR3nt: TGTGCCAGCAGCAACAAGCGGGAGCCGAGCACAGATACGCAGTATTTT
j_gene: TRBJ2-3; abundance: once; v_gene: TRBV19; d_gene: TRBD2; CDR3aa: CASSISASGSPDTQYF; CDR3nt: TGTGCCAGTAGTATTAGTGCTAGCGGGAGCCCAGATACGCAGTATTTT
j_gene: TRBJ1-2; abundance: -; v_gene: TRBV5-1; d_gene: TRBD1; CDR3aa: CASRLGGQTSCTF; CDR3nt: TGCGCCAGCAGGCTGGGGGGACAGACGTCTTGCACCTTC
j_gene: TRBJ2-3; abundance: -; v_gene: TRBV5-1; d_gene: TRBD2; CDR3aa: CASSAGLVGSTDTQYF; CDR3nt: TGCGCCAGCAGCGCAGGACTAGTGGGGAGCACAGATACGCAGTATTTT
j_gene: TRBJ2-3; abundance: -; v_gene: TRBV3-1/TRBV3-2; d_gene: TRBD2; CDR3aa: CASSQDLGRGGADTQYF; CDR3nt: TGTGCCAGCAGCCAAGATCTTGGGCGGGGGGGGGCAGATACGCAGTATTTT
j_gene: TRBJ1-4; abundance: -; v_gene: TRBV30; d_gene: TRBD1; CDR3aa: CAWSRTGIATNEKLFF; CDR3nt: TGTGCCTGGAGTCGGACAGGGATAGCAACTAATGAAAAACTGTTTTTT
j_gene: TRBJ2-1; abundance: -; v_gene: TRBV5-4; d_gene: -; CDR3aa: CASSLGSYSSYNEQFF; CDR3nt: TGTGCCAGCAGCCTGGGGTCGTATAGCTCCTACAATGAGCAGTTCTTC
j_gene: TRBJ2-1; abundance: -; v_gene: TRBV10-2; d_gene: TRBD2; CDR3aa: CASWGSGTSAPMRQFF; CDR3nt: TGCGCCAGCTGGGGCTCCGGGACTAGCGCCCCAATGAGGCAGTTCTTC
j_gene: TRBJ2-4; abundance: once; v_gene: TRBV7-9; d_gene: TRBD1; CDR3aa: CASSYGQGVGIQYF; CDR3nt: TGTGCCAGCAGCTACGGACAGGGGGTGGGCATTCAGTACTTC
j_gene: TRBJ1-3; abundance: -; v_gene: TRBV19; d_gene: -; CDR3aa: CASSLEGGSGNTIYF; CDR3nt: TGTGCCAGTAGTCTCGAGGGAGGCTCTGGAAACACCATATATTTT
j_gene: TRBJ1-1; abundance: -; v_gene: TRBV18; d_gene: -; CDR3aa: CASSPSWNTEAFF; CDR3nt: TGTGCCAGCTCACCAAGCTGGAACACTGAAGCTTTCTTT
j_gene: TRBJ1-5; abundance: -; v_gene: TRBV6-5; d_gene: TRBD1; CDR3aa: CASSHRGAGNQPQHF; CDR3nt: TGTGCCAGCAGTCACAGGGGGGCAGGCAATCAGCCCCAGCATTTT